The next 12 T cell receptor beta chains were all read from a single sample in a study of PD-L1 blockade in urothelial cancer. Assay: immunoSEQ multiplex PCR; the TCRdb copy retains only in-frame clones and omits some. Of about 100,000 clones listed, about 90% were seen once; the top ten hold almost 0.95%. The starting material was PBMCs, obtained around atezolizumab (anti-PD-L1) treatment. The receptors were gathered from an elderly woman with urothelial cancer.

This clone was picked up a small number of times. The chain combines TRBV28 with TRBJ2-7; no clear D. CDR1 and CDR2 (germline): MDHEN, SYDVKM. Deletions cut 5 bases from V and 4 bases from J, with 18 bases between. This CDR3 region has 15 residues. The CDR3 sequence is CASSRPRGGRYEQYF. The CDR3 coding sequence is TGTGCCAGCAGTCGCCCCCGTGGCGGAAGATACGAGCAGTACTTC. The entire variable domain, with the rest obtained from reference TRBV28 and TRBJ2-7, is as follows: DVKVTQSSRYLVKRTGEKVFLECVQDMDHENMFWYRQDPGLGLRLIYFSYDVKMKEKGDIPEGYSVSREKKERFSLILESASTNQTSMYLCASSRPRGGRYEQYFGPGTRLTVT.

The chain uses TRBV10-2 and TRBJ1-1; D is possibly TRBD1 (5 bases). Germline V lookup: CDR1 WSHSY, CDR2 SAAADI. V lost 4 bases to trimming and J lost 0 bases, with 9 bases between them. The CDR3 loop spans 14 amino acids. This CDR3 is CASSGGRLNTEAFF. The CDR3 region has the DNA TGCGCCAGCAGTGGGGGCAGATTGAACACTGAAGCTTTCTTT.

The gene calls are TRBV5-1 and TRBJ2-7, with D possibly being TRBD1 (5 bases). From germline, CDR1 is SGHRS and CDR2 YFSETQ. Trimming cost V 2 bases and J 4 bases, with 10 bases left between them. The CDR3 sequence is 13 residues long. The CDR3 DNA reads TGCGCCAGCAGCTTAGGCAGGGTGTACGAGCAGTACTTC. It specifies CASSLGRVYEQYF.

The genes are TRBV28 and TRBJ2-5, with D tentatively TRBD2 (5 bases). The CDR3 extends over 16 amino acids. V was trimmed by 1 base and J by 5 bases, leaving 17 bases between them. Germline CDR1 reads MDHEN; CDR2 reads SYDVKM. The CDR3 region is CASSLLASIFVETQYF. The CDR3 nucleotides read TGTGCCAGCAGTTTATTGGCTAGCATTTTCGTCGAGACCCAGTACTTC. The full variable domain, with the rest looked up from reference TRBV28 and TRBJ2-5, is DVKVTQSSRYLVKRTGEKVFLECVQDMDHENMFWYRQDPGLGLRLIYFSYDVKMKEKGDIPEGYSVSREKKERFSLILESASTNQTSMYLCASSLLASIFVETQYFGPGTRLLVL.

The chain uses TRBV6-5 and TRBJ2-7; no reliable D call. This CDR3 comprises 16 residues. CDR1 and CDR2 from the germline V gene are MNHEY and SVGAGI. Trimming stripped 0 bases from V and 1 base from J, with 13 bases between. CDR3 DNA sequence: TGTGCCAGCAGTTACTCTTCCACAGTACCTTCCTACGAGCAGTACTTC. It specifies CASSYSSTVPSYEQYF.

The CDR3 protein is CASSIGSGMNTGELFF. The CDR3 DNA reads TGTGCCAGTAGTATTGGTAGCGGAATGAACACCGGGGAGCTGTTTTTT. The chain recombines TRBV19 with TRBJ2-2; D is perhaps TRBD2 (6 bases). This CDR3 has 16 amino acids. In germline, CDR1 is LNHDA, CDR2 SQIVND (reference sequence). V shed 3 bases and J shed 1 base, with 12 bases lying between them.

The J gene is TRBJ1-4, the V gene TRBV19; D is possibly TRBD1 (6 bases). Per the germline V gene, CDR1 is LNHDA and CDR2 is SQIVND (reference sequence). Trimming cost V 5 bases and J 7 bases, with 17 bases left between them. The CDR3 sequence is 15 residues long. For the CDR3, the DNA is TGTGCCAGTAGTCCTACAGGGAGGGGGAGTGAAAAACTGTTTTTT. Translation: CASSPTGRGSEKLFF.

In DNA, the CDR3 is TGTGCCAGCAGTGATCCCGGGACAGTCTATGGCTACACCTTC. As protein: CASSDPGTVYGYTF. V gene TRBV6-1 combines with J gene TRBJ1-2; the match to TRBD1 covers 7 bases. CDR3 length equals 14 residues. After removal of 3 bases from V and 4 bases from J, the junction contained 5 bases not matched to a gene. Germline V gene lookup returns CDR1 MNHNS and CDR2 SASEGT.

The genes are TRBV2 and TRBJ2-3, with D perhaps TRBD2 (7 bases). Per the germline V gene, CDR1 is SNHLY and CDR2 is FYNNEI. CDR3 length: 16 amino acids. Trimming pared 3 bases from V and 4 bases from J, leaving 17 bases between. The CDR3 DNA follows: TGTGCCAGCAGTGATTTTAGTCGGGGGGCGGCAGATACGCAGTATTTT. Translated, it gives CASSDFSRGAADTQYF.

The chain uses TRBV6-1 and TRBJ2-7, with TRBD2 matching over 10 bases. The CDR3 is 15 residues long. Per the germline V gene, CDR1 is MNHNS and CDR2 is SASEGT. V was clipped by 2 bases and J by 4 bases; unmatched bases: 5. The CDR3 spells CASSEMASGSYEQYF. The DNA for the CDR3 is TGTGCCAGCAGTGAAATGGCTAGCGGGAGTTACGAGCAGTACTTC.

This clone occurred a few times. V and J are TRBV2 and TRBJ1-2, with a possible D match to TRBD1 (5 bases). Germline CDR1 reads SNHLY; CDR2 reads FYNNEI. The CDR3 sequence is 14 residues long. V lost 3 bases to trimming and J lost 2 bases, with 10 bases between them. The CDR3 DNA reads TGTGCCAGCAGTGAGCAGGGATGGAACTATGGCTACACCTTC. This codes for CASSEQGWNYGYTF. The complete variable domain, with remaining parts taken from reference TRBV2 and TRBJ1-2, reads EPEVTQTPSHQVTQMGQEVILRCVPISNHLYFYWYRQILGQKVEFLVSFYNNEISEKSEIFDDQFSVERPDGSNFTLKIRSTKLEDSAMYFCASSEQGWNYGYTFGSGTRLTVV.

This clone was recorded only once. In DNA form, the CDR3 reads TGTGCCAGGACCCGTTCGGGACACAGCACAGATACGCAGTATTTT. This encodes CARTRSGHSTDTQYF. The chain recombines TRBV2 with TRBJ2-3, with D tentatively TRBD1 (6 bases). The germline V gene encodes CDR1 SNHLY and CDR2 FYNNEI. The V end was cut by 9 bases, the J end by 0 bases, with 16 bases between. This CDR3 is 15 amino acids long.